The rows below give T cell receptor beta chains drawn from one sample of a study of T cell changes during pregnancy in multiple sclerosis. The method was immunoSEQ multiplex PCR; TCRdb's version includes in-frame clones alone and lacks a portion of them. Among about 100,000 clones listed, about 92% were seen once. The sample consisted of peripheral blood, taken after pregnancy. These receptors came from a female donor with multiple sclerosis, enrolled in a pregnancy study. CDR3s include the opening cysteine and the closing phenylalanine or tryptophan. Each record gives: clone size, V gene, J gene, D gene, CDR3 DNA, CDR3 protein. D genes are given only for firm matches. For some rows the clone size is stated as once, few or many, or as a class when expanded; others skip it.

abundance: NA
v_gene: TRBV9
j_gene: TRBJ2-7
d_gene: NA
CDR3nt: TGTGCCAGCAGCGTAGGCGGAACATCGACCTACGAGCAGTACTTC
CDR3aa: CASSVGGTSTYEQYF

abundance: NA
v_gene: TRBV19
j_gene: TRBJ1-1
d_gene: NA
CDR3nt: TGTGCCAGTAGTACCCCCAATTCTAGGCAGAAGAACACTGAAGCTTTCTTT
CDR3aa: CASSTPNSRQKNTEAFF

abundance: NA
v_gene: TRBV11-1
j_gene: TRBJ1-4
d_gene: NA
CDR3nt: TGTGCCAGCAGCTTAGTTTTCCCCGCAACTAATGAAAAACTGTTTTTT
CDR3aa: CASSLVFPATNEKLFF

abundance: NA
v_gene: TRBV6-1
j_gene: TRBJ1-2
d_gene: NA
CDR3nt: TGTGCCAGCACACCAGGTGCTAACTATGGCTACACCTTC
CDR3aa: CASTPGANYGYTF

abundance: NA
v_gene: TRBV29-1
j_gene: TRBJ2-3
d_gene: TRBD2
CDR3nt: TGCAGCGTTGGGGGGCTAGCGGGGGAGAAAGTAGGTCCAGATACGCAGTATTTT
CDR3aa: CSVGGLAGEKVGPDTQYF

abundance: once
v_gene: TRBV7-8
j_gene: TRBJ1-4
d_gene: NA
CDR3nt: TGTGCCAGCAGCTTAGGATTTGCCACTGCGGTTAATGAAAAACTGTTTTTT
CDR3aa: CASSLGFATAVNEKLFF

abundance: NA
v_gene: TRBV19
j_gene: TRBJ2-2
d_gene: NA
CDR3nt: TGTGCCAGTAGTCCAGGGACACTTAACACCGGGGAGCTGTTTTTT
CDR3aa: CASSPGTLNTGELFF

abundance: NA
v_gene: TRBV25-1
j_gene: TRBJ1-4
d_gene: NA
CDR3nt: TGTGCCAGCAGTGAACAAGGCGGGTTTAATGAAAAACTGTTTTTT
CDR3aa: CASSEQGGFNEKLFF

abundance: NA
v_gene: TRBV7-7
j_gene: TRBJ2-5
d_gene: TRBD2
CDR3nt: TGTGCCAGCAGCTTGGGTAGCGGGGGGGATCAAGAGACCCAGTACTTC
CDR3aa: CASSLGSGGDQETQYF

abundance: NA
v_gene: TRBV6-6
j_gene: TRBJ1-2
d_gene: NA
CDR3nt: TGTGCCAGCACCGGGGACATCTATGGCTACACCTTC
CDR3aa: CASTGDIYGYTF

abundance: NA
v_gene: TRBV18
j_gene: TRBJ1-5
d_gene: NA
CDR3nt: TGTGCCAGCTCACCGGAGGTGAATCAGCCCCAGCATTTT
CDR3aa: CASSPEVNQPQHF

abundance: NA
v_gene: TRBV28
j_gene: TRBJ1-6
d_gene: TRBD1
CDR3nt: TGTGCCAGCAGTTCCTTCCAGGGGGCTGGTTCACCCCTCCACTTT
CDR3aa: CASSSFQGAGSPLHF

abundance: NA
v_gene: TRBV18
j_gene: TRBJ2-1
d_gene: NA
CDR3nt: TGTGCCAGCTCACCACTTAAGGGACACGACTACAATGAGCAGTTCTTC
CDR3aa: CASSPLKGHDYNEQFF

abundance: NA
v_gene: TRBV30
j_gene: TRBJ2-1
d_gene: TRBD1
CDR3nt: TGTGCCTGGAGCCCGGTGGGGGGCAGGGGGCGTAGTAATGAGCAGTTCTTC
CDR3aa: CAWSPVGGRGRSNEQFF

abundance: NA
v_gene: TRBV5-6
j_gene: TRBJ1-1
d_gene: TRBD1
CDR3nt: TGTGCCAGCAGCTTGATAACAGGGGGTCTGGGGACTGAAGCTTTCTTT
CDR3aa: CASSLITGGLGTEAFF

abundance: NA
v_gene: TRBV7-8
j_gene: TRBJ1-2
d_gene: NA
CDR3nt: TGTGCCAGCAGTCGCGGGGAGGACTATGGCTACACCTTC
CDR3aa: CASSRGEDYGYTF

abundance: NA
v_gene: TRBV27
j_gene: TRBJ2-1
d_gene: NA
CDR3nt: TGTGCCAGCAGTTTATTAGGGACTCCCGGGAATGAGCAGTTCTTC
CDR3aa: CASSLLGTPGNEQFF

abundance: NA
v_gene: TRBV6-1
j_gene: TRBJ1-5
d_gene: TRBD1
CDR3nt: TGTGCCAGCAGCGGACAGGCGAATCAGCCCCAGCATTTT
CDR3aa: CASSGQANQPQHF

abundance: NA
v_gene: TRBV11-2
j_gene: TRBJ2-5
d_gene: TRBD1
CDR3nt: TGTGCCAGCAGCACTTACCTCGGGACAGGGCAAGAGACCCAGTACTTC
CDR3aa: CASSTYLGTGQETQYF

abundance: NA
v_gene: TRBV2
j_gene: TRBJ1-2
d_gene: TRBD1
CDR3nt: TGTGCCAGCAGTGAAGGGACAGGGAAAAACTATGGCTACACCTTC
CDR3aa: CASSEGTGKNYGYTF

abundance: NA
v_gene: TRBV9
j_gene: TRBJ2-2
d_gene: TRBD2
CDR3nt: TGTGCCAGCAGCGTAGGAGCGGGAGGGTCCCCAGACTATTCGAACACCGGGGAGCTGTTTTTT
CDR3aa: CASSVGAGGSPDYSNTGELFF

abundance: few
v_gene: TRBV4-2
j_gene: TRBJ1-6
d_gene: TRBD1
CDR3nt: TGTGCCAGCAGCCAAGGGACAGGGTTGTCACCCCTCCACTTT
CDR3aa: CASSQGTGLSPLHF

abundance: NA
v_gene: TRBV27
j_gene: TRBJ1-5
d_gene: NA
CDR3nt: TGTGCCAGTTCAAACAGGGTAAAGCAGCCCCAGCATTTT
CDR3aa: CASSNRVKQPQHF

abundance: NA
v_gene: TRBV5-4
j_gene: TRBJ1-1
d_gene: TRBD1
CDR3nt: TGTGCCAGCAGCTTCCCGGGACAGGGGTTATTTGAAGCTTTCTTT
CDR3aa: CASSFPGQGLFEAFF

abundance: NA
v_gene: TRBV9
j_gene: TRBJ2-2
d_gene: TRBD2
CDR3nt: TGTGCCAGCAGCCCAAGACTAGCGGGCCTAGGTACCGGGGAGCTGTTTTTT
CDR3aa: CASSPRLAGLGTGELFF

abundance: NA
v_gene: TRBV10-1
j_gene: TRBJ1-3
d_gene: NA
CDR3nt: TGCGCCAGCAGATGGGCTTTGACGGGCAGGGATCCTTTTTCCCCAACTGGAAACACCATATATTTT
CDR3aa: CASRWALTGRDPFSPTGNTIYF

abundance: NA
v_gene: TRBV28
j_gene: TRBJ2-1
d_gene: NA
CDR3nt: TGTGCCAGCAGTTTCCGACTAGGAGGGGACAATGAGCAGTTCTTC
CDR3aa: CASSFRLGGDNEQFF

abundance: NA
v_gene: TRBV7-3
j_gene: TRBJ1-2
d_gene: TRBD1
CDR3nt: TGTGCCAGCAGCCAAGACAGGGATCGGGGCTACACCTTC
CDR3aa: CASSQDRDRGYTF

abundance: NA
v_gene: TRBV4-1
j_gene: TRBJ1-5
d_gene: NA
CDR3nt: TGCGCCAGCAGCCAAGATCCACCATCCACGGGGCAGCCCCAGCATTTT
CDR3aa: CASSQDPPSTGQPQHF

abundance: NA
v_gene: TRBV19
j_gene: TRBJ1-1
d_gene: NA
CDR3nt: TGTGCCAGCCGAGGGGGGGCTGAAGCTTTCTTT
CDR3aa: CASRGGAEAFF

abundance: NA
v_gene: TRBV27
j_gene: TRBJ1-2
d_gene: NA
CDR3nt: TGTGCCAGCAGTTTAGAGGGCGGGGGCTACACCTTC
CDR3aa: CASSLEGGGYTF

abundance: NA
v_gene: TRBV7-9
j_gene: TRBJ1-2
d_gene: TRBD1
CDR3nt: TGTGCCAGCAGCCCTCCAGGACAGGGGGACGGCTACACCTTC
CDR3aa: CASSPPGQGDGYTF

abundance: NA
v_gene: TRBV6-1
j_gene: TRBJ1-1
d_gene: TRBD1
CDR3nt: TGTGCCAGCAGTGTACAGGGGATGAACACTGAAGCTTTCTTT
CDR3aa: CASSVQGMNTEAFF

abundance: once
v_gene: TRBV5-6
j_gene: TRBJ2-3
d_gene: NA
CDR3nt: TGTGCCAGCAGCTTGGATGCAGGGTCCACAGATACGCAGTATTTT
CDR3aa: CASSLDAGSTDTQYF

abundance: NA
v_gene: TRBV7-7
j_gene: TRBJ2-1
d_gene: TRBD1
CDR3nt: TGTGCTAGCAGCGCGGGACAGGGGTCCTACAATGAGCAGTTCTTC
CDR3aa: CASSAGQGSYNEQFF

abundance: NA
v_gene: TRBV5-1
j_gene: TRBJ1-4
d_gene: NA
CDR3nt: TGCGCCAGCAGCTTGGCCGGGCAGGGGCGAGAGGAAAAACTGTTTTTT
CDR3aa: CASSLAGQGREEKLFF

abundance: NA
v_gene: TRBV27
j_gene: TRBJ2-3
d_gene: TRBD2
CDR3nt: TGTGCCAGCAGTTTTGGTGCGGGAGCTGTCACAGATACGCAGTATTTT
CDR3aa: CASSFGAGAVTDTQYF